The sequence of this TCR beta chain was determined in a study of blood T cell repertoires in COVID-19 (dated by TCRdb to 2018 to 2020). Study-level background: Samples covering the acute and convalescent phases of COVID-19 were provided by collaborators in the United States, Italy and Spain. The material from the prospective study consisted of cDNA or gDNA derived from T cells, B-cell-depleted T cells, or PBMCs. Deeply sampled blood TCRbeta repertoires from subjects exposed to, actively infected with, or recovered from COVID-19 were included in the dataset. The repertoires were made available in a free public database intended to serve as a resource for research on the immune response to SARS-CoV-2. Samples came from the ongoing ImmuneRACE study (first 160 participants) plus 1,254 subjects from 6 global collaborators. Nearly every sample came with metadata listing a de-identified subject ID, COVID-19 status, age in years and sex. Where available, HLA class I and class II types were taken from metadata supplied by the sample provider and were not determined by assay-based typing.

Participants in the prospective study were enrolled through a virtual design, were aged about 18 to 100 years, and lived in 24 United States geographic areas. Cohort assignment in the prospective study relied on participant-reported clinical history from a screening survey and a study questionnaire. ImmuneRACE Cohort 3 recovered participants were defined by two consecutive negative NP/OP PCR tests, healthcare professional clearance, or symptom resolution. Each participant in the prospective study had whole blood, serum and a nasopharyngeal or oropharyngeal swab collected by mobile phlebotomists. Participants in the prospective study had the option to provide additional blood draws and questionnaires over a 2-month period. Blood samples from the prospective study were shipped frozen or at room temperature prior to DNA extraction. The germline V gene supplies CDR1 MDHEN and CDR2 SYDVKM. V loses 6 bases of germline sequence and J loses 5 bases, and the interval between the two ends is 16 bases. The CDR3 covers 14 residues, taking in both the cysteine and the phenylalanine. Here the CDR3 DNA is all that survives: 42 bases in frame from base 1.

Study-wide conclusions, independent of this receptor: The amount of clinical and demographic metadata varied by source and participant and was provided uncurated.

The immunoSEQ Assay, a bias-controlled multiplex PCR, was used to amplify TCRbeta CDR3 regions from genomic DNA. Under the source paper's analysis protocol: Within the assay, amplification of reference gene primers was used to estimate how many nucleated cells each sample contained. To quantify the absolute abundance of each unique TCRbeta CDR3 rearrangement, sequence reads were collapsed and filtered. Productive Simpson clonality was computed per sample as the square root of Simpson's diversity index over productive rearrangements. TCRdb limited this immuneACCESS table to in-frame rearrangements with V and J called. A share of clones is missing; checked studies link under half to unresolved V genes, and the rest is unexplained. The DNA gave D and trimming, while V, J and clone size come from that table. Within this sample are 150,000 or so clones, with over 80% of them counted one time only. Around 13% of the sample is in the top ten clones.

As to this clone: Its cognate antigen has yet to be identified. Base quality data are lacking; no much larger clone is found one base away.

The source is a woman between 55 and 75 years old who had recovered from COVID-19. The sample taken for sequencing was PBMCs or T cells enriched from blood (not recorded which). The sequence is built from TRBV28 and TRBJ2-5; the D gene cannot be resolved reliably. CDR3 protein: CASRGSALGETQYF. The sequenced DNA: TGTGCCAGCAGAGGATCGGCCCTCGGGGAGACCCAGTACTTC.